What follows are 7 T cell receptor beta chains derived from one specimen sequenced in a study of cytomegalovirus exposure and HLA in healthy donors. The PCR had 60 Vbeta and 13 Jbeta primers. The repertoire was sequenced with immunoSEQ multiplex PCR; TCRdb's copy has only in-frame clones and lacks some. The top ten clones hold more than 1.5% of a sample with around 160,000 clones, around 85% of them seen once. Sequenced sample: PBMCs. All receptors derive from a human donor in good health.

This clone was counted once. The V and J genes are TRBV4-3 and TRBJ2-7, with TRBD1 matching over 11 bases. In germline, CDR1 is LGHNA, CDR2 YSLEER. V trimming: 5 bases; J trimming: 4 bases; junction bases outside the gene matches: 7. CDR3 size: 15 residues. CDR3 region: CASSFQDRGQYEQYF. The CDR3 DNA is TGCGCCAGCAGCTTTCAGGACAGGGGGCAATACGAGCAGTACTTC.

A word on this clone: The same CDR3 is also encoded by other DNA sequences in this sample. The chain joins TRBV20-1 to TRBJ2-7; D uncertain. The germline gives CDR1 DFQATT, CDR2 SNEGSKA (reference sequence). V was shortened by 3 bases and J by 4 bases, with 7 bases between the two germline ends. The length of the CDR3 is 11 residues. The chain's CDR3 is CSARGPYEQYF. CDR3 bases: TGCAGTGCTAGGGGCCCTTACGAGCAGTACTTC.

The rearrangement uses TRBV11-3 and TRBJ1-1; D possibly corresponds to TRBD1 (5 bases). The CDR3 is 13 amino acids. The germline gives CDR1 SGHNT, CDR2 YENEEA. V was pared by 5 bases and J by 1 base, with 8 bases between. This CDR3 reads CASSKQGNTEAFF. CDR3 in DNA: TGTGCCAGCAGCAAGCAGGGGAACACTGAAGCTTTCTTT.

V usage is TRBV5-1 and J usage is TRBJ2-3, with 8 nucleotides matching TRBD2. CDR1 and CDR2 from the germline V gene are SGHRS and YFSETQ. The CDR3 sequence is 15 residues long. The ends lost 0 bases at V and 4 bases at J; junction bases unmatched: 4. CDR3 in amino acids: CASSLGSGGADTQYF. CDR3 DNA: TGCGCCAGCAGCTTGGGAAGCGGGGGTGCAGATACGCAGTATTTT.

This clone was counted between two and nine times. This chain joins TRBV4-1 and TRBJ2-7; TRBD2 might be the D (6 bases). CDR1 is MGHRA and CDR2 is YSYEKL in the germline V gene. CDR3 length equals 15 residues. The V end was cut by 2 bases, the J end by 1 base, with 12 bases between. The CDR3 is CASSQIGGPSYEQYF. In nucleotides, the CDR3 is TGCGCCAGCAGCCAAATCGGGGGTCCTTCCTACGAGCAGTACTTC.

J is TRBJ1-2 and V is TRBV7-8, with 7 bases fitting TRBD1. The CDR3 sequence is 16 residues long. CDR1 is SGHVS and CDR2 is FQNEAQ in the germline V gene. Trimming cost V 2 bases and J 1 base; bases outside gene matches: 7. The CDR3, as DNA: TGTGCCAGCAGCTTAATGGGACAGCCACGTAACTATGGCTACACCTTC. Its translation is CASSLMGQPRNYGYTF.

The rearrangement joins TRBV7-8 to TRBJ2-2; the D gene is possibly TRBD1 (6 bases). CDR3 length: 15 amino acids. V gave up 2 bases and J gave up 4 bases, with 11 bases separating them. The germline gives CDR1 SGHVS, CDR2 FQNEAQ. CDR3 sequence reads: CASSLRDRPTGELFF. The DNA of the CDR3 is TGTGCCAGCAGCTTACGAGACAGGCCCACCGGGGAGCTGTTTTTT.